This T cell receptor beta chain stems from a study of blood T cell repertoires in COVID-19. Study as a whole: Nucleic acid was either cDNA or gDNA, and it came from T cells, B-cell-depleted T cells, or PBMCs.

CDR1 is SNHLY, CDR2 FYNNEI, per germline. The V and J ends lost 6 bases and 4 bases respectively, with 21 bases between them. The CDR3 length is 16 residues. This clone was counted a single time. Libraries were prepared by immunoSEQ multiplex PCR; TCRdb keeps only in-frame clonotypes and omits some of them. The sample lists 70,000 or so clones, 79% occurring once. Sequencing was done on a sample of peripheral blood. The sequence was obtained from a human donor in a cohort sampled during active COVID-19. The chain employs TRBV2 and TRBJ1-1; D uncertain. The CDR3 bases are TGTGCCAGCAGAGACTCATGGACGGCGCGGGGCACTGAAGCTTTCTTT. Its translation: CASRDSWTARGTEAFF.